This T cell receptor (beta chain) originates from a study of spatial heterogeneity in lung cancer. Study information: Sequencing consistently turned up more beta-chain sequences than alpha-chain sequences. More than 9.5 raw reads, on average, carried each unique TCR and UMI combination.

This CDR3 comprises 14 residues. Trimming removed 1 base at V and 3 bases at J, with 10 bases between. Germline V gene lookup returns CDR1 SEHNR and CDR2 FQNEAQ (reference sequence). In the library, each TCR cDNA molecule bore its own unique molecular identifier. Using its own MiXCR run on the 5' RACE reads, TCRdb lists one record per CDR3 protein. The profile shows about 82,000 distinct CDR3 sequences, over 9.5% of them singletons. As for time point: sample taken at primary tumor resection. Extraction of whole RNA from tumor, nontumor lung or frozen PBMC preceded unsorted sequencing. Approximately 70 TRACERx patients with early, untreated non-small cell lung cancer donated samples.

The chain uses TRBV7-9 and TRBJ2-7; D is uncertain. Sequencing was performed on PBMCs, taken at surgery. The origin of this receptor is a male donor with early-stage non-small cell lung cancer. In DNA form, the CDR3 reads TGTGCCAGCAGCTTAGACAACCCAATCTACGAGCAGTACTTC. Translated, it gives CASSLDNPIYEQYF.